This T cell receptor beta chain appears in the sequencing data of a study of CD8+ T cells in alopecia areata. Study overall: Treatment of the treated patients consisted of oral tofacitinib, 5 to 10 mg twice daily. Severity in treated patients was scored by percentage of scalp area affected.

Extracted RNA was reverse transcribed, and the resulting cDNA served as sequencing template. Using immunoSEQ multiplex PCR, the repertoire was profiled, and TCRdb retains in-frame clones only, with some absent. The sample yields 200,000 to 250,000 clones, around 66% seen once. Regarding treatment: oral pan-JAK inhibitor, 5-10 mg twice daily. Sequenced material: CD4+ T cells sorted from blood, taken at week 4, from a patient treated with tofacitinib. The source is a human donor with alopecia areata.

In DNA form, the CDR3 reads TGTGCCAGCAAAAGGGGGGCGGGGGCAATTGATCAGCCCCAGCATTTT. Its translation: CASKRGAGAIDQPQHF. The genes are TRBV19 and TRBJ1-5; maybe TRBD1 (6 bases). The CDR3 is 16 amino acids. V was cut by 9 bases and J by 5 bases, with 23 bases left in between. Per the germline V gene, CDR1 is LNHDA and CDR2 is SQIVND (reference sequence).